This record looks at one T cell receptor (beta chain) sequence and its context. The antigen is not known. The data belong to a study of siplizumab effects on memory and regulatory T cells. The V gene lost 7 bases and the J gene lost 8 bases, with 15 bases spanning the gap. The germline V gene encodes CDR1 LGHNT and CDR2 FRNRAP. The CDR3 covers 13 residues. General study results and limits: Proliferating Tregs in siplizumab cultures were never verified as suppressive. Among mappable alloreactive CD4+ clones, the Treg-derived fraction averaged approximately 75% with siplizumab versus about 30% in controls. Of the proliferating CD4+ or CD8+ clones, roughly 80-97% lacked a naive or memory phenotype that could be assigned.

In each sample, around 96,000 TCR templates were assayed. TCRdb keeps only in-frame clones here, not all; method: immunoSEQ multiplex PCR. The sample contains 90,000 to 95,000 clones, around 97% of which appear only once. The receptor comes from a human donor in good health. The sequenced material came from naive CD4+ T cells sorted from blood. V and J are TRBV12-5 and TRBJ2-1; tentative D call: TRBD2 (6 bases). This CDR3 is CASARGGGYEQFF. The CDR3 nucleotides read TGTGCTAGTGCCCGGGGTGGGGGGTATGAGCAGTTCTTC. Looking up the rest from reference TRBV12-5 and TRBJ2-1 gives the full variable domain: DARVTQTPRHKVTEMGQEVTMRCQPILGHNTVFWYRQTMMQGLELLAYFRNRAPLDDSGMPKDRFSAEMPDATLATLKIQPSEPRDSAVYFCASARGGGYEQFFGPGTRLTVL.